A single sample gave rise to the 12 T cell receptor beta chains below, sequenced in a study of blood T cell repertoires in COVID-19. Here immunoSEQ multiplex PCR was the method, and the copy in TCRdb shows in-frame clones only, minus some. The sample lists 150,000 or so clones, roughly 84% occurring once. The sequencing sample was made of peripheral blood. Receptor source: a human donor in a cohort sampled during active COVID-19.

The chain joins TRBV7-9 to TRBJ2-7; D is unclear. With 7 bases removed from V and 2 bases from J, the gap between germline ends came to 9 bases. This CDR3 has 12 amino acids. Per germline, CDR1 SEHNR and CDR2 FQNEAQ (reference sequence). CDR3 sequence reads: CASTSPTYEQYF. CDR3 nucleotides: TGTGCCAGCACTAGTCCGACCTACGAGCAGTACTTC.

The chain combines TRBV7-3 with TRBJ2-1; D remains ambiguous. The germline V gene has CDR1 SGHTA and CDR2 FQGTGA. V shed 0 bases and J shed 4 bases, with 10 bases lying between them. The CDR3 contains 15 residues. CDR3 amino acids: CASSLTPDWYNEQFF. Here the CDR3 DNA reads TGTGCCAGCAGCTTAACTCCAGATTGGTACAATGAGCAGTTCTTC. Together with reference TRBV7-3 and TRBJ2-1, the CDR3 gives the full variable domain: GAGVSQTPSNKVTEKGKYVELRCDPISGHTALYWYRQSLGQGPEFLIYFQGTGAADDSGLPNDRFFAVRPEGSVSTLKIQRTERGDSAVYLCASSLTPDWYNEQFFGPGTRLTVL.

This chain links TRBV5-4 with TRBJ1-2, with 11 bases aligning to TRBD1. This CDR3 spans 14 amino acids. Germline CDR1 SGHNT, CDR2 YYREEE (reference sequence). With 6 bases clipped from V and 3 bases from J, the junction kept 4 bases outside the gene matches. In DNA form, the CDR3 reads TGTGCCAGCACCGGGACAGGGGGATACTATGGCTACACCTTC. Translating gives CASTGTGGYYGYTF.

This chain joins TRBV28 and TRBJ1-1; 12 bases fit TRBD1. The germline V gene has CDR1 MDHEN and CDR2 SYDVKM. This CDR3 has 18 residues. V lost 2 bases to trimming and J lost 1 base; unmatched junction nucleotides: 8. For the CDR3, the DNA is TGTGCCAGCAGTTTAGGGGAGGGACAGGGGGCGTGGAACACTGAAGCTTTCTTT. Protein product: CASSLGEGQGAWNTEAFF.

V is TRBV7-8 and J is TRBJ1-4; D is undetermined. CDR1 is SGHVS and CDR2 is FQNEAQ in the germline V gene. This CDR3 has 15 residues. Between the trimmed V and J ends, which lost 5 bases and 1 base, there was a span of 11 bases. The CDR3 loop reads CASSPRVGTNEKLFF. The CDR3 DNA reads TGTGCCAGCAGCCCGCGAGTCGGAACTAATGAAAAACTGTTTTTT.

The CDR3 region is CASSLPGVGKDYEQYF. The CDR3, as DNA: TGTGCCAGCAGCCTCCCGGGGGTCGGGAAGGACTACGAGCAGTACTTC. The chain joins TRBV5-8 to TRBJ2-7, with D tentatively TRBD2 (6 bases). The V gene lost 4 bases and the J gene lost 3 bases, with 20 bases spanning the gap. Germline CDR1 SGHTS, CDR2 YDEGEE. The CDR3 is 16 residues long.

The chain employs TRBV5-5 and TRBJ2-1; D remains unclear. V was cut by 1 base and J by 5 bases, with 7 bases left in between. This CDR3 comprises 13 residues. The germline CDR1 and CDR2 sequences are SGHKS and YYEKEE (reference sequence). The CDR3 region is CASSLLADNEQFF. The CDR3 DNA reads TGTGCCAGCAGCTTGTTGGCGGACAATGAGCAGTTCTTC.

The chain has TRBV7-9 and TRBJ1-6; D remains unclear. The CDR3 extends over 15 amino acids. V gave up 0 bases and J gave up 6 bases, with 9 bases separating them. CDR1 and CDR2 (germline): SEHNR, FQNEAQ (reference sequence). CDR3: CASSLATGSNSPLHF. The CDR3 coding sequence is TGTGCCAGCAGCTTAGCAACCGGGTCTAATTCACCCCTCCACTTT.

This clone appeared once. This chain uses TRBV7-2 with TRBJ1-3; no clear D gene. The CDR3 length is 15 residues. V lost 1 base and J lost 4, with 11 bases in between. The germline gives CDR1 SGHTA, CDR2 FQGNSA. CDR3 bases: TGTGCCAGCAGCTTAGGACCGCGCGGAGGAAACACCATATATTTT. It yields the protein CASSLGPRGGNTIYF.

The chain combines TRBV11-3 with TRBJ1-4; D not certain. Deletions cut 2 bases from V and 4 bases from J, with 5 bases between. Looked up from germline, CDR1 is SGHNT and CDR2 is YENEEA. The CDR3 extends over 13 amino acids. CDR3 coding DNA: TGTGCCAGCAGCTTACGGTTTAATGAAAAACTGTTTTTT. This codes for CASSLRFNEKLFF.

CDR3 DNA: TGTGCCTGGACCCACCCAGGGGGAAGCAATCAGCCCCAGCATTTT. It translates to CAWTHPGGSNQPQHF. This sequence joins TRBV30 and TRBJ1-5; 7 positions agree with TRBD1. Germline assignment: CDR1 GTSNPN and CDR2 SVGIG (reference sequence). The CDR3 contains 15 residues. J was trimmed by 1 base and V by 4 bases; bases with no gene match: 7.

This chain connects TRBV7-2 to TRBJ2-7, with a possible D match to TRBD1 (5 bases). V was pared by 0 bases and J by 6 bases, with 6 bases between. The CDR3 loop spans 12 amino acids. Germline V gene sequence: CDR1 SGHTA, CDR2 FQGNSA. The CDR3 spells CASSLARVEQYF. CDR3 DNA: TGTGCCAGCAGCTTAGCCAGGGTCGAGCAGTACTTC.